The T cell receptor beta chain described here comes from a study of blood T cell repertoires in COVID-19. The overall study: Specimens from acute and convalescent COVID-19 originated in the United States, Italy and Spain. Sources were T cells, B-cell-depleted T cells, or PBMCs; the material itself was cDNA or gDNA.

The CDR3 runs 16 residues. Germline CDR1 and CDR2: MGHRA and YSYEKL. Germline trimming cut 6 bases from V and 2 bases from J; bases unmatched to any gene: 11. Original handling: Quantification of nucleated cells was approximated via reference gene primer amplification. Profiling relied on immunoSEQ multiplex PCR, and the TCRdb table lists in-frame clones only, not all of them. That table supplies the V and J calls and clone size; D and trimming were determined from the DNA. The table lists over 200,000 clones, about 73% of them singletons, with over 3% in the top ten. Sequenced material: peripheral blood. The genes are TRBV4-1 and TRBJ1-1; 8 nucleotides agree with TRBD1. The sequence came from a woman of 80 years or more with acute or convalescent COVID-19. This CDR3 reads CASRPTGATQNTEAFF. CDR3 nucleotides: TGCGCCAGCAGGCCGACAGGGGCGACGCAAAACACTGAAGCTTTCTTT.